This T cell receptor beta chain was identified in a study of T cells after yellow fever vaccination. The wider study: Researchers used SMART-Seq v4 Ultra Low Input to prepare fractions that had low cell numbers.

J gave up 0 bases and V 7 bases, and 5 bases lay outside the gene matches. Germline CDR1 is MGHRA and CDR2 is YSYEKL. The CDR3 sequence is 15 residues long. This clonotype was counted between two and nine times. The antigen is unknown. Overall study findings and caveats: In post-booster samples, most primary-vaccination clones reappeared (about 96% CD4, 88% CD8). Peaking faster, on day 5 versus 15, the secondary response was nonetheless weaker.

The TCR cDNA carried a universal primer site and UMIs from 5'RACE template switching. MiXCR, applied by TCRdb to the 5' RACE reads, yields one record per CDR3 protein. The sample includes around 550,000 distinct CDR3 sequences, 15% to 20% of them seen just once. This sequence originates from a man under 40 who received the YFV17D yellow fever vaccine. Sequenced material: PBMCs, taken 15 days after the yellow fever booster vaccination. The V call is TRBV4-1, the J call TRBJ2-2; 7 nucleotides align to TRBD1. CDR3 sequence reads: CASTYRGSNTGELFF. The CDR3 DNA reads as TGCGCCAGCACCTACAGGGGCTCGAACACCGGGGAGCTGTTTTTT.